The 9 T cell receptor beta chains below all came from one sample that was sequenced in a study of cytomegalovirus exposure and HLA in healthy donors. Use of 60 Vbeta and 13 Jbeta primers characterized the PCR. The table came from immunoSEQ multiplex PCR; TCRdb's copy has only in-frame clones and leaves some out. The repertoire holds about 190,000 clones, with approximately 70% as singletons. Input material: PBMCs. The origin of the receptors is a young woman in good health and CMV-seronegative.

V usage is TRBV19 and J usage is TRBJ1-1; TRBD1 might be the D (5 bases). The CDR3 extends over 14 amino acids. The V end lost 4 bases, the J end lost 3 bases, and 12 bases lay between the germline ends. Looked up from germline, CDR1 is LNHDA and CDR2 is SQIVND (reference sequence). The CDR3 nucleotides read TGTGCCAGTAGTAGGGGACTAGGGGACACTGAAGCTTTCTTT. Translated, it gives CASSRGLGDTEAFF.

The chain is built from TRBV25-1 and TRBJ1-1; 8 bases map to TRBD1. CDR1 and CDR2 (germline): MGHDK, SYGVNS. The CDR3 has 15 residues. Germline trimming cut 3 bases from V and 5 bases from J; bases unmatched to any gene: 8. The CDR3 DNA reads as TGTGCCAGCAGTGACGACAGGGGAGTGGGTACTGAAGCTTTCTTT. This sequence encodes CASSDDRGVGTEAFF.

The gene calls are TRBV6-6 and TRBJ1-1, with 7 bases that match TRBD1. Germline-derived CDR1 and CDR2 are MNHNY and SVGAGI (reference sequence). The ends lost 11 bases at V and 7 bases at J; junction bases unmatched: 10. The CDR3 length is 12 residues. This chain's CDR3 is CAGGLGTVEAFF. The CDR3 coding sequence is TGTGCCGGAGGTCTTGGGACAGTTGAAGCTTTCTTT.

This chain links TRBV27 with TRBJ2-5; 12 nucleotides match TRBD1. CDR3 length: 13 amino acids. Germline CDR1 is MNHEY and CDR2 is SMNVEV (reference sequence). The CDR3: CTAGTGGWETQYF. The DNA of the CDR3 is TGTACAGCCGGGACAGGGGGCTGGGAGACCCAGTACTTC.

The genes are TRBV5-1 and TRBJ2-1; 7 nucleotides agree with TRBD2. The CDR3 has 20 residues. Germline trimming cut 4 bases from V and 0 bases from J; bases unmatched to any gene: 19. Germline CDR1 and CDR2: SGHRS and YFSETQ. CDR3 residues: CASSPWWGRDYLSSYNEQFF. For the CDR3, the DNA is TGCGCCAGCAGCCCATGGTGGGGCCGGGACTACCTTAGCTCCTACAATGAGCAGTTCTTC.

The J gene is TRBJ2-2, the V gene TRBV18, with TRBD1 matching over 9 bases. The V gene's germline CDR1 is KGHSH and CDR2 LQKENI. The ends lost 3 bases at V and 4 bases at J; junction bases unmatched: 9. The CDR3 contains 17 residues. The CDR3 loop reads CASSPSRDRVGTGELFF. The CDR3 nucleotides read TGTGCCAGCTCACCGTCCCGGGACAGGGTTGGCACCGGGGAGCTGTTTTTT.

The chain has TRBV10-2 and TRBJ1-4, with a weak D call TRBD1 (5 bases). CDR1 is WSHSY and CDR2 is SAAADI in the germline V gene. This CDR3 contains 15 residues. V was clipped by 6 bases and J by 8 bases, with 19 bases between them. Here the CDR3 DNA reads TGCGCCAGCAGGTCGCTGGGGCAGGGAGGAGAAAAACTGTTTTTT. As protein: CASRSLGQGGEKLFF.

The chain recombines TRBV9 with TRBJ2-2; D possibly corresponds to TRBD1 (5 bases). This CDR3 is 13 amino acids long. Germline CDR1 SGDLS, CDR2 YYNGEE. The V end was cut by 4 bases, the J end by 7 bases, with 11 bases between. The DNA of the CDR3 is TGTGCCAGCAGCCCACAGGTTTTCGGGGAGCTGTTTTTT. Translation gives CASSPQVFGELFF.

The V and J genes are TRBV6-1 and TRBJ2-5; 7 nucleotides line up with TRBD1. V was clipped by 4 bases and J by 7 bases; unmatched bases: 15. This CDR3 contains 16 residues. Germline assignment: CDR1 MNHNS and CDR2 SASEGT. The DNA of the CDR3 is TGTGCCAGCAGTGCAGTCAATGCAGGGGGTTTCGGGACCCAGTACTTC. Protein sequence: CASSAVNAGGFGTQYF.